A single sample is the source of the 32 T cell receptor beta chains below, sequenced in a study of CD8 T cells in ankylosing spondylitis. Study outcomes and limitations: Typical of ankylosing spondylitis blood, it appeared, was a TCR beta motif of under 10 highly homologous variants.

TCRdb redid the calling of the 5' RACE reads with MiXCR, one entry per CDR3 protein. The table has hundreds of thousands of distinct CDR3 sequences, roughly 10% seen once. Their specific antigens are unknown. Specimen: blood, either unsorted or a sorted T cell fraction (not recorded which). All receptors come from a male donor with ankylosing spondylitis.

The V gene is TRBV29-1, the J gene TRBJ2-1; no reliable D call. There are 14 residues in the CDR3. V lost 6 bases and J 0 bases, leaving 12 bases between the germline ends. The germline gives CDR1 SQVTM, CDR2 ANQGSEA. CDR3 sequence reads: CSVIIRSSYNEQFF. CDR3 in DNA: TGCAGCGTAATTATTAGGAGCTCCTACAATGAGCAGTTCTTC.

Many counts were recorded for this clonotype. Here the CDR3 DNA reads TGCAGCGTTGGACTAGCGGAAGAGACCCAGTACTTC. The encoded protein is CSVGLAEETQYF. This chain links TRBV29-1 with TRBJ2-5; 9 nucleotides match TRBD2. The CDR3 sequence is 12 residues long. V lost 4 bases, J lost 3 bases, and 0 bases stayed unmatched. Germline loops: CDR1 SQVTM, CDR2 ANQGSEA.

This clonotype was counted only a few times. The CDR3 here is CASSGLAGGFYEQYF. CDR3 DNA sequence: TGTGCCAGCAGCGGACTAGCGGGAGGCTTCTACGAGCAGTACTTC. The genes are TRBV27 and TRBJ2-7, with 14 bases identical to TRBD2. The CDR3 has 15 residues. Germline V gene data show CDR1 as MNHEY and CDR2 as SMNVEV (reference sequence). The ends lost 6 bases at V and 3 bases at J; junction bases unmatched: 4.

V gene TRBV28 combines with J gene TRBJ2-1, with 10 positions matching TRBD2. Trimming cost V 5 bases and J 8 bases; bases outside gene matches: 9. The CDR3 covers 15 residues. The germline V gene has CDR1 MDHEN and CDR2 SYDVKM. CDR3 loop: CASSALAGEGDEQFF. CDR3 nucleotide sequence: TGTGCCAGCAGTGCTCTAGCGGGGGAGGGGGATGAGCAGTTCTTC.

The chain links TRBV6-1 to TRBJ2-6, with unresolved D. Germline CDR1 is MNHNS and CDR2 is SASEGT. Deletions cut 5 bases from V and 0 bases from J, with 11 bases between. The CDR3 has 16 residues. Here the CDR3 DNA reads TGTGCCAGCAGTCCTAGGACGTCCTCTGGGGCCAACGTCCTGACTTTC. This gives the protein CASSPRTSSGANVLTF.

This clonotype was found many times. The chain employs TRBV20-1 and TRBJ2-3; D is perhaps TRBD1 (6 bases). CDR3 size: 13 residues. Germline V gene lookup returns CDR1 DFQATT and CDR2 SNEGSKA (reference sequence). Trimming shortened V by 6 bases and J by 3 bases, and 13 bases separated the two germline ends. The CDR3 loop is CSATRTATDTQYF. The DNA for the CDR3 is TGCAGTGCGACCCGGACAGCTACAGATACGCAGTATTTT.

The chain recombines TRBV7-2 with TRBJ2-3; D call uncertain. The V end was cut by 5 bases, the J end by 10 bases, with 13 bases between. Germline-derived CDR1 and CDR2 are SGHTA and FQGNSA. The CDR3 spans 12 residues. This chain's CDR3 is CASSRRSFAQYF. CDR3 nucleotides: TGTGCCAGCAGCCGGCGGTCCTTTGCGCAGTATTTT.

This clonotype showed up many times. The chain is built from TRBV28 and TRBJ2-5, with 8 bases fitting TRBD1. Trimming removed 6 bases from V and 13 bases from J; junction bases left unmatched: 13. The CDR3 covers 13 residues. Germline CDR1 MDHEN, CDR2 SYDVKM. The CDR3 nucleotides are TGTGCCAGCAGCCCTGGGACAGGCCGAGATGGGTACTTC. This encodes CASSPGTGRDGYF.

This clonotype has just a few counts. V and J are TRBV4-3 and TRBJ2-7, with D perhaps being TRBD1 or TRBD2 (6 bases each). Germline-derived CDR1 and CDR2 are LGHNA and YSLEER. Trimming left V 4 bases short and J 0 bases short, with 16 bases between. CDR3 size: 16 residues. CDR3 DNA: TGCGCCAGCAGCCGGACGACGGGGGCCAACTCCTACGAGCAGTACTTC. Protein: CASSRTTGANSYEQYF.

The sample holds a few counts of this clonotype. The rearrangement uses TRBV5-5 and TRBJ2-1, with D perhaps TRBD2 (7 bases). Trimming removed 5 bases from V and 3 bases from J, with 21 bases in between. The CDR3 consists of 17 residues. CDR1 is SGHKS, CDR2 YYEKEE, per germline (reference sequence). The CDR3 sequence: CASRFAGERGLYNEQFF. Here the CDR3 DNA reads TGTGCCAGCAGATTCGCAGGGGAGCGGGGCCTCTACAATGAGCAGTTCTTC.

As to this clonotype: One base away lies a much larger clone, so this may be a sequencing read error. The chain combines TRBV12-3 or TRBV12-4 with TRBJ1-2; 7 bases agree with TRBD1. This CDR3 has 15 residues. The chain's CDR3 is CPSSRGGAGDYGYTF. CDR3 coding DNA: TGTCCCAGCAGTCGAGGGGGCGCAGGGGACTATGGCTACACCTTC.

The sample holds many counts of this clonotype. The V and J genes are TRBV7-9 and TRBJ1-5; D is perhaps TRBD1 (5 bases). The germline gives CDR1 SEHNR, CDR2 FQNEAQ (reference sequence). There are 13 residues in the CDR3. Trimming removed 1 base from V and 6 bases from J, with 7 bases in between. CDR3 in amino acids: CASSLDGGQPQHF. CDR3 coding DNA: TGTGCCAGCAGCTTAGATGGGGGTCAGCCCCAGCATTTT.

There are a few counts of this clonotype. The gene calls are TRBV6-1 and TRBJ2-7, with D possibly being TRBD2 (5 bases). Germline CDR1 MNHNS, CDR2 SASEGT. Trimming cost V 6 bases and J 9 bases, with 24 bases left between them. This CDR3 is built from 15 residues. The CDR3 DNA follows: TGTGCCAGCAGCCCCACCCGGACCACCCCGAGGGTGCAGTACTTC. Residues: CASSPTRTTPRVQYF.

The V gene is TRBV5-1, the J gene TRBJ2-1, with 12 bases that match TRBD2. The V gene end was trimmed by 1 base and the J gene end by 2 bases; junction bases not matched to a gene: 1. CDR3 length: 16 residues. Germline V gene lookup returns CDR1 SGHRS and CDR2 YFSETQ. The CDR3, as DNA: TGCGCCAGCAGCTTGTCTAGCGGGGGGGCCTACAATGAGCAGTTCTTC. Its protein is CASSLSSGGAYNEQFF.

This clonotype turned up a few times. The chain links TRBV5-1 to TRBJ1-1; the D gene is possibly TRBD1 (6 bases). The CDR3 length is 12 residues. V lost 3 bases and J 7 bases, leaving 10 bases between the germline ends. Germline V gives CDR1 SGHRS, CDR2 YFSETQ. The CDR3 protein is CASSSRDNEAFF. CDR3 nucleotide sequence: TGCGCCAGCAGCTCCCGGGACAATGAAGCTTTCTTT.

This clonotype was recorded many times. The CDR3: CASTTRDQPQHF. CDR3 DNA sequence: TGTGCCAGCACCACAAGAGATCAGCCCCAGCATTTT. This chain connects TRBV7-9 to TRBJ1-5; no reliable D call. The CDR3 covers 12 residues. Trimming pared 7 bases from V and 5 bases from J, leaving 9 bases between. Germline V gene data show CDR1 as SEHNR and CDR2 as FQNEAQ (reference sequence).

V and J are TRBV5-6 and TRBJ2-1, with a tentative D call TRBD1 (5 bases). Germline V lookup: CDR1 SGHDT, CDR2 YYEEEE. Trimming cost V 4 bases and J 7 bases, with 9 bases left between them. The CDR3 consists of 12 residues. In DNA form, the CDR3 reads TGTGCCAGCAGCGCCTACAGGAATGAGCAGTTCTTC. Encoded protein: CASSAYRNEQFF.

The table lists this clonotype with many counts. The CDR3 reads CSVKTRYEQYF. The CDR3 coding sequence is TGCAGCGTCAAAACGAGATACGAGCAGTACTTC. V usage is TRBV29-1 and J usage is TRBJ2-7; D gene uncertain. Germline loops: CDR1 SQVTM, CDR2 ANQGSEA. Trimming left V 6 bases short and J 4 bases short, with 10 bases between. The CDR3 runs to 11 residues.

Only a few counts were recorded for this clonotype. The chain is built from TRBV5-1 and TRBJ1-2, with a weak D call TRBD1 (5 bases). Trimming pared 0 bases from V and 8 bases from J, leaving 14 bases between. This CDR3 is built from 14 residues. Germline V gene sequence: CDR1 SGHRS, CDR2 YFSETQ. CDR3 DNA: TGCGCCAGCAGCTTGGATTTGGGGCGCGGGGGCTACACCTTC. Protein: CASSLDLGRGGYTF.

This clonotype was seen only a few times. The chain links TRBV5-1 to TRBJ2-5; D unresolved. V was trimmed by 0 bases and J by 4 bases, leaving 10 bases between them. This CDR3 is 14 amino acids long. The germline gives CDR1 SGHRS, CDR2 YFSETQ. CDR3 bases: TGCGCCAGCAGCTTGGCGGCGGCCGGAGAGACCCAGTACTTC. Its protein product is CASSLAAAGETQYF.

This clonotype was seen only a few times. V gene TRBV15 combines with J gene TRBJ1-4, with 7 bases lining up with TRBD1. The J segment lost 8 bases and the V segment lost 3 bases, leaving 9 bases of the junction unmatched. Germline CDR1 reads LNHNV; CDR2 reads YYDKDF (reference sequence). This CDR3 has 15 residues. CDR3 sequence: CATSSSRQGGEKLFF. The DNA for the CDR3 is TGTGCCACCAGCAGCAGTCGACAGGGTGGGGAAAAACTGTTTTTT.

The J gene is TRBJ2-7, the V gene TRBV6-1, with a weak D call TRBD2 (6 bases). Trimming left V 6 bases short and J 0 bases short, with 15 bases between. The germline V gene has CDR1 MNHNS and CDR2 SASEGT. CDR3 length equals 15 residues. The CDR3 region is CASSRLVGFSYEQYF. The CDR3 DNA reads TGTGCCAGCAGCAGACTAGTGGGATTCTCCTACGAGCAGTACTTC.

This clonotype has just a few counts. The chain joins TRBV20-1 to TRBJ2-6, with no clear D. The CDR3 is 15 residues long. Trimming cost V 6 bases and J 0 bases, with 12 bases left between them. Germline V gives CDR1 DFQATT, CDR2 SNEGSKA (reference sequence). As DNA, the CDR3 is TGCAGTGCCCCTCCTCAAAGCTCTGGGGCCAACGTCCTGACTTTC. The encoded protein is CSAPPQSSGANVLTF.

The chain joins TRBV20-1 to TRBJ1-5; unclear D gene. This CDR3 region has 13 residues. Germline lookup yields CDR1 DFQATT and CDR2 SNEGSKA (reference sequence). V was shortened by 6 bases and J by 0 bases, with 9 bases between the two germline ends. CDR3 amino acids: CSAGEYSNQPQHF. CDR3 coding DNA: TGCAGTGCCGGGGAGTATAGCAATCAGCCCCAGCATTTT.

This clonotype was seen many times. This chain links TRBV14 with TRBJ2-1; weak D call: TRBD2 (5 bases). Germline V lookup: CDR1 SGHDN, CDR2 FVKESK. The CDR3 covers 13 residues. V lost 0 bases to trimming and J lost 10 bases, with 10 bases between them. This CDR3 is CASSQDLRGEQFF. The CDR3 region has the DNA TGTGCCAGCAGCCAAGATCTTCGGGGAGAGCAGTTCTTC.

This clonotype occurred many times. The J gene is TRBJ2-5, the V gene TRBV7-2; 9 bases are a match to TRBD1. The CDR3 has 15 residues. Germline CDR1 reads SGHTA; CDR2 reads FQGNSA. The trim removed 3 bases at V and 5 bases at J, leaving 7 bases unmatched. CDR3 bases: TGTGCCAGCAGCTTCGCCGGGACAGGGTATGAGACCCAGTACTTC. It specifies CASSFAGTGYETQYF.

This clonotype was counted ten times or more. The rearrangement uses TRBV6-1 and TRBJ1-1, with D perhaps matching TRBD1 (5 bases). Trimming took off 6 bases at V and 8 bases at J, with 19 bases between the two ends. Germline values: CDR1 MNHNS, CDR2 SASEGT. This CDR3 contains 14 residues. The chain's CDR3 is CASSPGGGTKEAFF. Here the CDR3 DNA reads TGTGCCAGCAGCCCCGGGGGAGGGACGAAGGAAGCTTTCTTT.

This clonotype was detected only a few times. This chain uses TRBV5-1 with TRBJ1-3; D remains unclear. Germline V gives CDR1 SGHRS, CDR2 YFSETQ. Trimming left V 2 bases short and J 0 bases short, with 9 bases between. The CDR3 extends over 15 amino acids. CDR3 sequence reads: CASSFGRRSGNTIYF. CDR3 sequence (DNA): TGCGCCAGCAGCTTCGGACGGCGCTCTGGAAACACCATATATTTT.

The chain is built from TRBV11-1 and TRBJ2-1, with TRBD2 matching 12 bases. V lost 3 bases, J lost 5 bases, and 2 bases stayed unmatched. This CDR3 comprises 15 residues. The germline V gene has CDR1 SGHAT and CDR2 FQDESV (reference sequence). Written as DNA, the CDR3 is TGTGCCAGCAGCTTTGGACTAGCGGGGAACAATGAGCAGTTCTTC. Translation: CASSFGLAGNNEQFF.

In its sample, this clonotype was seen a few times. V is TRBV20-1 and J is TRBJ1-2; unclear D gene. Germline V gene data show CDR1 as DFQATT and CDR2 as SNEGSKA (reference sequence). Trimming left V 2 bases short and J 3 bases short, with 13 bases between. The CDR3 is made up of 14 amino acids. The CDR3 loop reads CSARRIESDYGYTF. The CDR3 region has the DNA TGCAGTGCTAGACGAATTGAGTCAGACTATGGCTACACCTTC.

The V gene is TRBV5-1, the J gene TRBJ2-5, with TRBD2 identical over 8 bases. J was trimmed by 5 bases and V by 0 bases; bases with no gene match: 9. This CDR3 contains 16 residues. CDR1 is SGHRS and CDR2 is YFSETQ in the germline V gene. CDR3 sequence: CASSLAVAGLWETQYF. In nucleotides, the CDR3 is TGCGCCAGCAGCTTGGCTGTAGCGGGGCTGTGGGAGACCCAGTACTTC. Supplemented by reference TRBV5-1 and TRBJ2-5, the full variable domain reads KAGVTQTPRYLIKTRGQQVTLSCSPISGHRSVSWYQQTPGQGLQFLFEYFSETQRNKGNFPGRFSGRQFSNSRSEMNVSTLELGDSALYLCASSLAVAGLWETQYFGPGTRLLVL.

This clonotype was picked up a small number of times. This chain's CDR3 is CASSFLEGQGANTGELFF. The CDR3 nucleotides read TGTGCCAGCAGCTTCCTCGAGGGACAGGGAGCAAACACCGGGGAGCTGTTTTTT. The chain carries TRBV11-2 and TRBJ2-2; TRBD1 matches at 9 bases. The V gene end was trimmed by 3 bases and the J gene end by 2 bases; junction bases not matched to a gene: 10. In germline, CDR1 is SGHAT, CDR2 FQNNGV. There are 18 residues in the CDR3.